Shown below are 20 T cell receptor beta chains from a single sample sequenced in a study of cytomegalovirus exposure and HLA in healthy donors. Primers for the PCR totalled 60 Vbeta and 13 Jbeta. TCRdb's table, derived via immunoSEQ multiplex PCR, lists solely in-frame clones and lacks some. The sample includes approximately 150,000 clones, over 65% of them seen just once. Sequenced input: PBMCs. These receptors were taken from a young woman in good health and CMV-seropositive.

This sequence joins TRBV28 and TRBJ2-3; D is possibly TRBD2 (6 bases). Trimming stripped 3 bases from V and 1 base from J, with 8 bases between. The germline V gene encodes CDR1 MDHEN and CDR2 SYDVKM. The CDR3 sequence is 14 residues long. The CDR3, as DNA: TGTGCCAGCAGTTTTGCGGGGCGCACAGATACGCAGTATTTT. Translation: CASSFAGRTDTQYF.

The chain links TRBV5-4 to TRBJ2-2, with D perhaps matching TRBD1 (6 bases). CDR3 length: 14 amino acids. V lost 10 bases to trimming and J lost 4 bases, with 17 bases between them. Germline values: CDR1 SGHNT, CDR2 YYREEE (reference sequence). CDR3 in DNA: TGTGCCTTCCTAGGGACAATGAGCACCGGGGAGCTGTTTTTT. It codes for CAFLGTMSTGELFF.

As regards this clone: In the same sample, other DNA sequences code for this CDR3. This chain joins TRBV6-1 and TRBJ2-7; weak D call: TRBD2 (5 bases). The V end lost 2 bases, the J end lost 0 bases, and 8 bases lay between the germline ends. The CDR3 is 14 amino acids. Germline values: CDR1 MNHNS, CDR2 SASEGT. The CDR3 reads CASSEPGLSYEQYF. Here the CDR3 DNA reads TGTGCCAGCAGTGAACCTGGACTCTCCTACGAGCAGTACTTC.

This clone came up a few times. The V gene is TRBV6-1, the J gene TRBJ1-1; 9 nucleotides match TRBD1. The CDR3 covers 13 residues. Germline loops: CDR1 MNHNS, CDR2 SASEGT. V was pared by 6 bases and J by 6 bases, with 5 bases of the junction left unmatched. The CDR3 sequence is CASRRDRASEAFF. The CDR3 region has the DNA TGTGCCAGCAGGAGGGACAGGGCGTCTGAAGCTTTCTTT.

J is TRBJ2-7 and V is TRBV7-9; TRBD1 is a possible D gene (5 bases). The CDR3 covers 13 residues. Trimming took 0 bases from V and 4 from J, leaving 7 bases between them. Per the germline V gene, CDR1 is SEHNR and CDR2 is FQNEAQ (reference sequence). The CDR3 coding sequence is TGTGCCAGCAGCTTAGCCGACAGTTACGAGCAGTACTTC. Its protein product is CASSLADSYEQYF.

This clone was recorded only once. The chain combines TRBV2 with TRBJ2-4, with 9 bases fitting TRBD2. The CDR3 totals 15 residues. The germline V gene encodes CDR1 SNHLY and CDR2 FYNNEI. J was trimmed by 9 bases and V by 3 bases; bases with no gene match: 9. The CDR3 DNA reads as TGTGCCAGCAGTGATCTAGCGGGACGGGATGGCATTCAGTACTTC. Protein product: CASSDLAGRDGIQYF.

The chain joins TRBV12-5 to TRBJ1-5; 8 nucleotides match TRBD1. The CDR3 totals 14 residues. With 5 bases clipped from V and 4 bases from J, the junction kept 4 bases outside the gene matches. Germline-derived CDR1 and CDR2 are LGHNT and FRNRAP. CDR3 sequence: CASGPGGRNQPQHF. Written as DNA, the CDR3 is TGTGCTAGTGGTCCAGGGGGCCGGAATCAGCCCCAGCATTTT.

V usage is TRBV5-4 and J usage is TRBJ2-1; D possibly corresponds to TRBD2 (8 bases). V shed 4 bases and J shed 9 bases, with 14 bases lying between them. This CDR3 contains 13 residues. Looked up from germline, CDR1 is SGHNT and CDR2 is YYREEE (reference sequence). CDR3 bases: TGTGCCAGCAGCCTTAGCGGGACAGCTGAGCAGTTCTTC. It specifies CASSLSGTAEQFF.

The V and J genes are TRBV5-1 and TRBJ1-4; D gene uncertain. The CDR3 extends over 14 amino acids. Germline V gene data show CDR1 as SGHRS and CDR2 as YFSETQ. Trimming removed 0 bases from V and 8 bases from J, with 11 bases in between. Written as DNA, the CDR3 is TGCGCCAGCAGCTTGGGCCAGGAACGGGAAAAACTGTTTTTT. As protein: CASSLGQEREKLFF.

About this clone: Other DNA sequences within the sample encode an identical CDR3. The rearrangement joins TRBV6-1 to TRBJ2-5, with TRBD1 matching 11 bases. The CDR3 is 15 residues long. Germline V gene lookup returns CDR1 MNHNS and CDR2 SASEGT. After removal of 5 bases from V and 4 bases from J, the junction contained 6 bases not matched to a gene. CDR3 region: CASSQDRGRLETQYF. For the CDR3, the DNA is TGTGCCAGCAGTCAGGACAGGGGGCGCCTAGAGACCCAGTACTTC.

The genes are TRBV18 and TRBJ1-5; D is unclear. This CDR3 comprises 15 residues. Trimming left V 6 bases short and J 6 bases short, with 18 bases between. The germline gives CDR1 KGHSH, CDR2 LQKENI. Here the CDR3 DNA reads TGTGCCAGCTCTCCCAAGCGGGCAGGTAGTCAGCCCCAGCATTTT. The encoded protein is CASSPKRAGSQPQHF.

The rearrangement links TRBV7-8 to TRBJ1-1; possibly TRBD1 for D (6 bases). The CDR3 loop spans 17 amino acids. Trimming shortened V by 1 base and J by 0 bases, and 15 bases separated the two germline ends. Germline lookup yields CDR1 SGHVS and CDR2 FQNEAQ. CDR3 protein: CASSLEQGLVMNTEAFF. The CDR3 DNA reads TGTGCCAGCAGCTTAGAACAGGGCCTAGTCATGAACACTGAAGCTTTCTTT.

The chain links TRBV6-4 to TRBJ1-2; TRBD1 aligns across 8 bases. CDR3 size: 14 residues. Germline loops: CDR1 MRHNA, CDR2 SNTAGT. V lost 3 bases and J lost 7; bases outside the gene matches: 7. CDR3 in amino acids: CASSEAGGASGYTF. The DNA of the CDR3 is TGTGCCAGCAGTGAGGCAGGGGGCGCATCTGGCTACACCTTC.

The CDR3 coding sequence is TGTGCCAGCAGAGCCCTTACAGGGTTGCGGGAGCAGTACTTC. Its protein is CASRALTGLREQYF. This chain joins TRBV6-1 and TRBJ2-7, with D possibly TRBD1 on 6 matching bases. Germline V lookup: CDR1 MNHNS, CDR2 SASEGT. V gave up 6 bases and J gave up 7 bases, with 19 bases separating them. This CDR3 spans 14 amino acids.

This chain links TRBV4-3 with TRBJ2-1; 7 bases are a match to TRBD2. The trim removed 1 base at V and 6 bases at J, leaving 3 bases unmatched. Germline V lookup: CDR1 LGHNA, CDR2 YSLEER. This CDR3 is built from 14 residues. The DNA for the CDR3 is TGCGCCAGCAGCCAAGCGGGAGGCGCCAATGAGCAGTTCTTC. Its translation: CASSQAGGANEQFF.

The chain links TRBV2 to TRBJ1-3, with TRBD1 matching 7 bases. Per the germline V gene, CDR1 is SNHLY and CDR2 is FYNNEI. Trimming at V came to 7 bases and at J to 1 base, leaving 10 bases not matched to a gene. The CDR3 totals 16 residues. CDR3 region: CASMMTGWTSGNTIYF. In DNA, the CDR3 is TGTGCCAGCATGATGACAGGGTGGACGTCTGGAAACACCATATATTTT.

The rearrangement uses TRBV27 and TRBJ2-1; D perhaps matches TRBD1 (6 bases). Trimming took 2 bases from V and 13 from J, leaving 15 bases between them. CDR1 is MNHEY, CDR2 SMNVEV, per germline (reference sequence). This CDR3 contains 13 residues. The CDR3 DNA reads as TGTGCCAGCAGTTTAGGGAAGGGGGTTTTCCAGTTCTTC. It encodes CASSLGKGVFQFF.

The chain combines TRBV30 with TRBJ1-3, with D maybe TRBD1 (6 bases). The V gene lost 4 bases and the J gene lost 2 bases, with 21 bases spanning the gap. This CDR3 comprises 17 residues. Per germline, CDR1 GTSNPN and CDR2 SVGIG (reference sequence). CDR3 in amino acids: CAWTWSGARRPGNTIYF. CDR3 coding DNA: TGTGCCTGGACGTGGTCAGGGGCTCGGAGACCTGGAAACACCATATATTTT.

The table lists this clone with a count of one. The chain couples TRBV30 to TRBJ1-1; 8 bases are a match to TRBD1. Germline trimming cut 3 bases from V and 10 bases from J; bases unmatched to any gene: 10. The germline CDR1 and CDR2 sequences are GTSNPN and SVGIG (reference sequence). The CDR3 is 13 amino acids. The CDR3 loop reads CAWSPQGGVGAFF. The CDR3, as DNA: TGTGCCTGGAGCCCACAGGGGGGGGTTGGAGCTTTCTTT.

The V call is TRBV6-5, the J call TRBJ2-7, with 9 positions matching TRBD2. Germline assignment: CDR1 MNHEY and CDR2 SVGAGI. The trim removed 6 bases at V and 3 bases at J, leaving 9 bases unmatched. The CDR3 spans 15 residues. The CDR3 loop is CASSHGVAGDYEQYF. The CDR3 DNA is TGTGCCAGCAGCCACGGGGTAGCGGGAGACTACGAGCAGTACTTC.